The 19 T cell receptor beta chains reported below all come from one sample, sequenced in a study of STAT5B mutations in CD4+ large granular lymphocyte leukemia. Some clones are missing from TCRdb's copy, which holds only in-frame ones; the method was immunoSEQ multiplex PCR. The sample includes some 30,000 clones, approximately 80% of them seen just once. What was sequenced was CD4+ T cells from blood buffy coats. The origin of the receptors is a human donor in good health.

The chain joins TRBV2 to TRBJ2-5; 13 bases are shared with TRBD2. Germline lookup yields CDR1 SNHLY and CDR2 FYNNEI. With V trimmed by 6 bases and J by 5 bases, 9 bases remained unmatched. This CDR3 has 16 amino acids. The chain's CDR3 is CASSERQTSGRETQYF. The CDR3 DNA is TGTGCCAGCAGCGAGAGGCAGACTAGCGGGAGGGAGACCCAGTACTTC.

The chain links TRBV6-6 to TRBJ1-5, with D possibly matching TRBD1 (5 bases). Trimming removed 6 bases at V and 0 bases at J, with 12 bases between. CDR3 length equals 15 residues. Germline-derived CDR1 and CDR2 are MNHNY and SVGAGI (reference sequence). The CDR3 loop is CASRTDSYSNQPQHF. The CDR3 region has the DNA TGTGCCAGCAGGACAGACAGCTATAGCAATCAGCCCCAGCATTTT.

CDR3 region: CASSFQGRSYEQYF. DNA for the CDR3: TGCGCCAGCAGCTTCCAGGGACGGTCCTACGAGCAGTACTTC. This rearrangement joins TRBV5-1 to TRBJ2-7, with D perhaps being TRBD1 or TRBD2 (5 bases each). CDR1 is SGHRS, CDR2 YFSETQ, per germline. V dropped 2 bases and J dropped 1 base, with 10 bases sitting between them. CDR3 length equals 14 residues.

The chain joins TRBV5-4 to TRBJ2-5; 7 bases are a match to TRBD1. Germline assignment: CDR1 SGHNT and CDR2 YYREEE (reference sequence). V lost 4 bases, J lost 3 bases, and 3 bases stayed unmatched. CDR3 length: 13 amino acids. CDR3 nucleotide sequence: TGTGCCAGCAGCCAGGGACAGAAAGAGACCCAGTACTTC. Amino acids: CASSQGQKETQYF.

This chain links TRBV6-1 with TRBJ2-5, with D perhaps matching TRBD2 (5 bases). This CDR3 has 13 amino acids. Trimming removed 6 bases at V and 5 bases at J, with 13 bases between. Germline CDR1 MNHNS, CDR2 SASEGT. The CDR3, as DNA: TGTGCCAGCAGCCTTAGCGCCCGGGAGACCCAGTACTTC. The encoded protein is CASSLSARETQYF.

This chain links TRBV28 with TRBJ1-6, with 7 bases identical to TRBD1. Germline V gene data show CDR1 as MDHEN and CDR2 as SYDVKM. V shed 6 bases and J 8 bases; nucleotides not matched to a gene: 10. The CDR3 spans 15 residues. DNA for the CDR3: TGTGCCAGCAGCCCCGGGACAGAGGGGGATTCACCCCTCCACTTT. It specifies CASSPGTEGDSPLHF.

V gene TRBV18 combines with J gene TRBJ2-3; 11 bases align to TRBD2. The germline CDR1 and CDR2 sequences are KGHSH and LQKENI. The CDR3 covers 15 residues. The trim removed 3 bases at V and 7 bases at J, leaving 6 bases unmatched. DNA for the CDR3: TGTGCCAGCTCACCGGGACTAGCGGTTAGAAATACGCAGTATTTT. Translated: CASSPGLAVRNTQYF.

The chain combines TRBV6-5 with TRBJ2-7; 7 bases match TRBD2. The CDR3 runs to 14 residues. The germline gives CDR1 MNHEY, CDR2 SVGAGI. The J segment lost 0 bases and the V segment lost 6 bases, leaving 5 bases of the junction unmatched. CDR3 protein: CASRRAGSSYEQYF. The CDR3 DNA reads as TGTGCCAGCAGGCGAGCGGGGTCCTCCTACGAGCAGTACTTC.

The chain carries TRBV28 and TRBJ2-7; D is tentatively TRBD1 or TRBD2 (5 bases each). With 5 bases removed from V and 0 bases from J, the gap between germline ends came to 11 bases. Germline values: CDR1 MDHEN, CDR2 SYDVKM. This CDR3 region has 14 residues. CDR3 residues: CASSPGPASYEQYF. CDR3 bases: TGTGCCAGCAGTCCGGGACCCGCCTCCTACGAGCAGTACTTC.

This clone was seen just once. CDR3 protein: CASSLGGVAETQYF. In DNA form, the CDR3 reads TGTGCCAGCAGCTTGGGTGGAGTAGCAGAGACCCAGTACTTC. The chain employs TRBV5-4 and TRBJ2-5; D not certain. Germline V gene data show CDR1 as SGHNT and CDR2 as YYREEE (reference sequence). The CDR3 runs 14 residues. Trimming left V 0 bases short and J 4 bases short, with 10 bases between.

The chain recombines TRBV2 with TRBJ2-7; D is unresolved. Germline assignment: CDR1 SNHLY and CDR2 FYNNEI. The CDR3 extends over 15 amino acids. V lost 0 bases, J lost 2 bases, and 11 bases lay in between. CDR3: CASSEAQVVAYEQYF. The DNA for the CDR3 is TGTGCCAGCAGTGAAGCGCAGGTCGTAGCCTACGAGCAGTACTTC.

The rearrangement uses TRBV5-8 and TRBJ2-1, with D uncertain. The germline V gene has CDR1 SGHTS and CDR2 YDEGEE. The V and J ends lost 0 bases and 6 bases respectively, with 13 bases between them. This CDR3 comprises 15 residues. CDR3 coding DNA: TGTGCCAGCAGCTTGGGGCTAGTAGGGTCCAATGAGCAGTTCTTC. Its protein product is CASSLGLVGSNEQFF.

V is TRBV7-2 and J is TRBJ2-5, with a weak D call TRBD2 (6 bases). V was clipped by 5 bases and J by 0 bases, with 10 bases between them. This CDR3 has 14 residues. The germline gives CDR1 SGHTA, CDR2 FQGNSA. CDR3 amino acids: CASSKGGYQETQYF. In nucleotides, the CDR3 is TGTGCCAGCAGCAAGGGAGGATACCAAGAGACCCAGTACTTC.

The V gene is TRBV6-1, the J gene TRBJ1-5; D call uncertain. Germline assignment: CDR1 MNHNS and CDR2 SASEGT. CDR3 length equals 16 residues. Trimming took 0 bases from V and 6 from J, leaving 15 bases between them. CDR3 loop: CASSEASGGSGQPQHF. The CDR3 bases are TGTGCCAGCAGTGAAGCGTCCGGAGGATCGGGTCAGCCCCAGCATTTT.

This chain links TRBV6-5 with TRBJ1-6, with 8 bases aligning to TRBD1. Trimming cost V 6 bases and J 5 bases; bases outside gene matches: 6. Germline assignment: CDR1 MNHEY and CDR2 SVGAGI. The CDR3 totals 15 residues. CDR3 nucleotides: TGTGCCAGCAGCCTAACAGGGGGGGATAATTCACCCCTCCACTTT. It encodes CASSLTGGDNSPLHF.

The CDR3 loop reads CASSTSRTATGELFF. DNA of the CDR3: TGTGCCAGCTCTACTTCCCGGACTGCCACCGGGGAGCTGTTTTTT. The chain carries TRBV11-2 and TRBJ2-2, with a weak D call TRBD2 (5 bases). The CDR3 extends over 15 amino acids. Trimming cost V 8 bases and J 4 bases, with 17 bases left between them. CDR1 SGHAT and CDR2 FQNNGV come from the germline V gene.

CDR3 nucleotide sequence: TGTGCCAGCAGTTCCCGAGGCACCTCCTACGAGCAGTACTTC. Its translation: CASSSRGTSYEQYF. This chain joins TRBV6-6 and TRBJ2-7; D uncertain. Germline V CDR1 and CDR2: MNHNY, SVGAGI (reference sequence). The V end was cut by 4 bases, the J end by 0 bases, with 10 bases between. This CDR3 comprises 14 residues.

The genes are TRBV16 and TRBJ1-2; 7 nucleotides agree with TRBD1. V lost 4 bases and J lost 7; bases outside the gene matches: 9. This CDR3 has 14 amino acids. Germline assignment: CDR1 KGHSY and CDR2 FQNENV. The CDR3 reads CASSPSEGASGYTF. The CDR3, as DNA: TGTGCCAGCAGCCCAAGTGAGGGGGCGAGTGGCTACACCTTC.

The V call is TRBV5-1, the J call TRBJ2-3; 8 positions match TRBD2. The ends lost 3 bases at V and 7 bases at J; junction bases unmatched: 13. The CDR3 totals 16 residues. Germline lookup yields CDR1 SGHRS and CDR2 YFSETQ. The CDR3 DNA is TGCGCCAGCAGCTCGGAACCCGGACTAGCAGCAAATACGCAGTATTTT. Translated: CASSSEPGLAANTQYF. The variable domain in full, completed from reference TRBV5-1 and TRBJ2-3, reads KAGVTQTPRYLIKTRGQQVTLSCSPISGHRSVSWYQQTPGQGLQFLFEYFSETQRNKGNFPGRFSGRQFSNSRSEMNVSTLELGDSALYLCASSSEPGLAANTQYFGPGTRLTVL.